A single sample is the source of the 17 T cell receptor beta chains below, sequenced in a study of blood T cell repertoires in COVID-19. TCRdb keeps only in-frame clones here, not all; method: immunoSEQ multiplex PCR. The sample contains roughly 160,000 clones, around 80% of which appear only once. Sequencing was carried out using PBMCs or T cells enriched from blood (not recorded which). The receptors originated from a woman aged 70-85 years in a cohort exposed to, infected with or recovered from COVID-19 (not recorded which).

The table lists this clone with a few counts. The chain's CDR3 is CASSLSGTSYNEQFF. Written as DNA, the CDR3 is TGTGCCAGCAGCTTGAGCGGGACTTCATACAATGAGCAGTTCTTC. The chain links TRBV5-4 to TRBJ2-1; TRBD2 agrees at 7 bases. V trimming: 1 base; J trimming: 4 bases; junction bases outside the gene matches: 5. The CDR3 sequence is 15 residues long. Per the germline V gene, CDR1 is SGHNT and CDR2 is YYREEE (reference sequence).

V gene TRBV7-9 combines with J gene TRBJ2-3, with D possibly matching TRBD1 (5 bases). Looked up from germline, CDR1 is SEHNR and CDR2 is FQNEAQ (reference sequence). The CDR3 has 16 amino acids. Trimming cost V 6 bases and J 6 bases, with 22 bases left between them. CDR3 bases: TGTGCCAGCAGTCTAGGGTCGGCAGGGCTGAAGGATACGCAGTATTTT. Its protein is CASSLGSAGLKDTQYF. Full variable domain (outside the CDR3, taken from reference TRBV7-9 and TRBJ2-3): DTGVSQNPRHKITKRGQNVTFRCDPISEHNRLYWYRQTLGQGPEFLTYFQNEAQLEKSRLLSDRFSAERPKGSFSTLEIQRTEQGDSAMYLCASSLGSAGLKDTQYFGPGTRLTVL.

Only a few counts were recorded for this clone. The gene calls are TRBV7-8 and TRBJ1-1, with D unresolved. The germline V gene encodes CDR1 SGHVS and CDR2 FQNEAQ. The CDR3 extends over 14 amino acids. V lost 0 bases and J lost 5, with 10 bases in between. As DNA, the CDR3 is TGTGCCAGCAGCTTAGCGGAGGTAGGGACTGAAGCTTTCTTT. This translates into CASSLAEVGTEAFF.

CDR3 region: CASSLWTGGLGTDTQYF. The DNA of the CDR3 is TGTGCCAGCTCACTCTGGACAGGGGGCTTGGGCACAGATACGCAGTATTTT. The V gene is TRBV18, the J gene TRBJ2-3, with 11 bases fitting TRBD1. Trimming cost V 4 bases and J 1 base; bases outside gene matches: 7. Germline loops: CDR1 KGHSH, CDR2 LQKENI. This CDR3 is 17 amino acids long.

The chain carries TRBV28 and TRBJ1-4; D ambiguous. The CDR3 contains 16 residues. Germline V CDR1 and CDR2: MDHEN, SYDVKM. Deletions cut 5 bases from V and 4 bases from J, with 17 bases between. As DNA, the CDR3 is TGTGCCAGCAGTCCGGGGTCCAGCAGCTTTAATGAAAAACTGTTTTTT. This encodes CASSPGSSSFNEKLFF. The full variable domain, in which reference TRBV28 and TRBJ1-4 provide the parts outside the CDR3, is DVKVTQSSRYLVKRTGEKVFLECVQDMDHENMFWYRQDPGLGLRLIYFSYDVKMKEKGDIPEGYSVSREKKERFSLILESASTNQTSMYLCASSPGSSSFNEKLFFGSGTQLSVL.

This clone has a single count. This rearrangement joins TRBV5-1 to TRBJ2-5, with 7 bases aligning to TRBD2. Germline-derived CDR1 and CDR2 are SGHRS and YFSETQ. The CDR3 sequence is 15 residues long. Unmatched junction bases numbered 11, after V lost 7 bases and J lost 2 bases. The CDR3 DNA sequence: TGCGCCAGCCGCCGGGGTGCGCGGGGGCAAGAGACCCAGTACTTC. Translation gives CASRRGARGQETQYF.

The chain carries TRBV27 and TRBJ2-1, with 7 bases that match TRBD1. The CDR3 consists of 13 residues. Germline trimming cut 5 bases from V and 7 bases from J; bases unmatched to any gene: 5. CDR1 MNHEY and CDR2 SMNVEV come from the germline V gene (reference sequence). The CDR3: CASSSNRGNEQFF. CDR3 DNA sequence: TGTGCCAGCAGTAGTAACAGGGGAAATGAGCAGTTCTTC.

This rearrangement joins TRBV7-2 to TRBJ2-2; TRBD2 matches at 11 bases. CDR3 length equals 17 residues. Germline V gives CDR1 SGHTA, CDR2 FQGNSA. With V trimmed by 1 base and J by 0 bases, 1 base remained unmatched. CDR3: CASSLGLAGTNTGELFF. Written as DNA, the CDR3 is TGTGCCAGCAGCTTAGGACTAGCGGGAACGAACACCGGGGAGCTGTTTTTT.

This chain uses TRBV28 with TRBJ1-5; a weak D match, TRBD1 (6 bases). The CDR3 contains 15 residues. The V gene lost 6 bases and the J gene lost 0 bases, with 12 bases spanning the gap. Germline V gene data show CDR1 as MDHEN and CDR2 as SYDVKM. The CDR3 DNA reads TGTGCCAGCAGCCTTGGGGGGGCTAGCAATCAGCCCCAGCATTTT. This sequence encodes CASSLGGASNQPQHF. Supplemented by reference TRBV28 and TRBJ1-5, the full variable domain reads DVKVTQSSRYLVKRTGEKVFLECVQDMDHENMFWYRQDPGLGLRLIYFSYDVKMKEKGDIPEGYSVSREKKERFSLILESASTNQTSMYLCASSLGGASNQPQHFGDGTRLSIL.

The chain joins TRBV28 to TRBJ1-2; 10 nucleotides match TRBD1. V lost 5 bases and J lost 4; bases outside the gene matches: 22. Germline V gene sequence: CDR1 MDHEN, CDR2 SYDVKM. The CDR3 contains 20 residues. The CDR3 here is CASSGWLGEPGQGSGYGYTF. In nucleotides, the CDR3 is TGTGCCAGCAGTGGTTGGTTGGGGGAACCGGGACAGGGGTCGGGCTATGGCTACACCTTC.

This clone is a singleton in its sample. This chain links TRBV2 with TRBJ1-1, with D unclear. Trimming stripped 3 bases from V and 0 bases from J, with 5 bases between. Germline loops: CDR1 SNHLY, CDR2 FYNNEI. The CDR3 consists of 13 residues. The CDR3 loop is CASSDVMNTEAFF. CDR3 in DNA: TGTGCCAGCAGTGACGTAATGAACACTGAAGCTTTCTTT.

This clone was seen once. The genes are TRBV9 and TRBJ2-7, with D perhaps matching TRBD2 (6 bases). The CDR3 is 16 residues long. The V gene's germline CDR1 is SGDLS and CDR2 YYNGEE. Trimming shortened V by 5 bases and J by 0 bases, and 18 bases separated the two germline ends. The CDR3, as DNA: TGTGCCAGCAGTCGGACTGGGACTTCGAGCTCCTACGAGCAGTACTTC. Protein sequence: CASSRTGTSSSYEQYF.

The J gene is TRBJ1-2, the V gene TRBV28; 10 bases are a match to TRBD1. The V and J ends lost 3 bases and 8 bases, in that order; junction bases with no gene match: 6. Germline assignment: CDR1 MDHEN and CDR2 SYDVKM. This CDR3 is built from 14 residues. CDR3 DNA sequence: TGTGCCAGCAGTTTGACAGGGGGCCAAGGAGGCTACACCTTC. Protein: CASSLTGGQGGYTF.

The V gene is TRBV5-1, the J gene TRBJ2-1, with D maybe TRBD2 (6 bases). Deletions cut 4 bases from V and 5 bases from J, with 16 bases between. CDR1 is SGHRS, CDR2 YFSETQ, per germline. The CDR3 totals 15 residues. The CDR3 loop is CASSTTSFADNEQFF. As DNA, the CDR3 is TGCGCCAGCAGCACGACTAGTTTCGCCGACAATGAGCAGTTCTTC. The full variable domain, in which reference TRBV5-1 and TRBJ2-1 provide the parts outside the CDR3, is KAGVTQTPRYLIKTRGQQVTLSCSPISGHRSVSWYQQTPGQGLQFLFEYFSETQRNKGNFPGRFSGRQFSNSRSEMNVSTLELGDSALYLCASSTTSFADNEQFFGPGTRLTVL.

The chain carries TRBV5-4 and TRBJ2-7; 7 positions match TRBD1. Germline V lookup: CDR1 SGHNT, CDR2 YYREEE (reference sequence). The junction had 7 bases not matched to a gene; V was cut back by 4 bases and J by 0 bases. The CDR3 runs 15 residues. CDR3 DNA: TGTGCCAGCAGCGGCTGGACAGGAAACTCCTACGAGCAGTACTTC. It codes for CASSGWTGNSYEQYF.

This clone was observed once. The J gene is TRBJ1-6, the V gene TRBV5-1, with D uncertain. This CDR3 comprises 15 residues. V was clipped by 0 bases and J by 4 bases, with 8 bases between them. CDR1 is SGHRS and CDR2 is YFSETQ in the germline V gene. The CDR3 loop is CASSLAGPYNSPLHF. The CDR3 DNA is TGCGCCAGCAGCTTGGCAGGTCCTTATAATTCACCCCTCCACTTT.

The chain joins TRBV24-1 to TRBJ2-7; 8 bases match TRBD2. The CDR3 spans 15 residues. The J segment lost 9 bases and the V segment lost 3 bases, leaving 12 bases of the junction unmatched. Germline lookup yields CDR1 KGHDR and CDR2 SFDVKD. The CDR3 DNA sequence: TGTGCCACCAGTGATACCGACAGACCGGGGGGGAGGCAGTACTTC. Translated, it gives CATSDTDRPGGRQYF.